This TCR beta chain was retrieved from a study of shared clonotypes between healthy human individuals. The CDR3 is 15 residues long. Germline CDR1 is MGHRA and CDR2 is YSYEKL. V lost 2 bases and J 0 bases, leaving 10 bases between the germline ends. This table comes from immunoSEQ multiplex PCR, and its TCRdb copy is limited to in-frame clones, with some not included. The profile shows some 2,000,000 clones, 95% of them singletons. The sequence was collected from a man aged 18 to 30 in good health. The chain employs TRBV4-1 and TRBJ1-1; tentatively, D is TRBD1 (5 bases). The sequencing input was naive CD4+ T cells sorted from blood. As to subset: CD45RA+ positively selected. This chain's CDR3 is CASSQSRGVNTEAFF. The CDR3 region has the DNA TGCGCCAGCAGCCAATCGAGAGGGGTGAACACTGAAGCTTTCTTT.